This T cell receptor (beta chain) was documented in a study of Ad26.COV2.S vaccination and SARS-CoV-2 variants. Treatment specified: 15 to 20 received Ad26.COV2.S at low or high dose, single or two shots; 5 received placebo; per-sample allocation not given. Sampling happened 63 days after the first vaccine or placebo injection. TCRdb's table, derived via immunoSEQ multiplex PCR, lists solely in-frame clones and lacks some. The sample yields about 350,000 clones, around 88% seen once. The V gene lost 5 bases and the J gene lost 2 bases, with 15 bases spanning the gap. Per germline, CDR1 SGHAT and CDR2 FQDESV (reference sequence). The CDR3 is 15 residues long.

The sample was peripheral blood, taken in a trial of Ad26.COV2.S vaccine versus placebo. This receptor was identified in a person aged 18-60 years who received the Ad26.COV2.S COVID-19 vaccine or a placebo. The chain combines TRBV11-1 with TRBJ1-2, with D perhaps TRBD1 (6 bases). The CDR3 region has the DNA TGTGCCAGCAGCCGAGGTGCGGGGGCGAACTATGGCTACACCTTC. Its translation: CASSRGAGANYGYTF.